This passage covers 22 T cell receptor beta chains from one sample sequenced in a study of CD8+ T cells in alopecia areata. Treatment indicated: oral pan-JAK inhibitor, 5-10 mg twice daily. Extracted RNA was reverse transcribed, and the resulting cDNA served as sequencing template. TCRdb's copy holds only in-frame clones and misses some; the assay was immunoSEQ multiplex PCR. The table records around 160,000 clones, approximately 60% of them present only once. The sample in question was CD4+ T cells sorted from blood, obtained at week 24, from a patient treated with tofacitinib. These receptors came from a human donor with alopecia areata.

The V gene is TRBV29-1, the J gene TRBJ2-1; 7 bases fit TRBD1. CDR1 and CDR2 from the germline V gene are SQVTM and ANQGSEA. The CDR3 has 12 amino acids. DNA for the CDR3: TGCACCTACCTTGGCAGGGGGAATGAGCAGTTCTTC. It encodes CTYLGRGNEQFF.

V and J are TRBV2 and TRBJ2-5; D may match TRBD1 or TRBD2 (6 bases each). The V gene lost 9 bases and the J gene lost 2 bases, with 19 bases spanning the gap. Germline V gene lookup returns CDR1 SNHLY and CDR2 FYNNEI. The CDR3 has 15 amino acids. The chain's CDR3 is CASREGGLAQETQYF. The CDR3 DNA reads TGTGCCAGTCGCGAGGGGGGCTTGGCTCAAGAGACCCAGTACTTC.

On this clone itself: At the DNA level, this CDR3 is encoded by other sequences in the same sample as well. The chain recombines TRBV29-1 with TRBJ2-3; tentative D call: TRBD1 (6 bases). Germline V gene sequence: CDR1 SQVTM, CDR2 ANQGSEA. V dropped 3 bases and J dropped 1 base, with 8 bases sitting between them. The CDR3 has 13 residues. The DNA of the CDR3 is TGCAGCGTTGACAGGGGAGGCACAGATACGCAGTATTTT. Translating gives CSVDRGGTDTQYF.

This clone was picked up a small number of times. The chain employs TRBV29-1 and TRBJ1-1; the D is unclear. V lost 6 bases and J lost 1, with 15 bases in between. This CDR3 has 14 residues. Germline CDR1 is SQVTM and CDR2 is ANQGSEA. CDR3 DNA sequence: TGCAGCGTGTCCCTAATGCTCCAGAACACTGAAGCTTTCTTT. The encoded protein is CSVSLMLQNTEAFF.

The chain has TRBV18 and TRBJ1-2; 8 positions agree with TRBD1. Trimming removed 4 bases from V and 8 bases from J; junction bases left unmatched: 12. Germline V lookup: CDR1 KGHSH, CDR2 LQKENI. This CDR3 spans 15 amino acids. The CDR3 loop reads CASSLETGTGRGYTF. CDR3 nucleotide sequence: TGTGCCAGCTCACTGGAGACCGGGACAGGTAGAGGCTACACCTTC.

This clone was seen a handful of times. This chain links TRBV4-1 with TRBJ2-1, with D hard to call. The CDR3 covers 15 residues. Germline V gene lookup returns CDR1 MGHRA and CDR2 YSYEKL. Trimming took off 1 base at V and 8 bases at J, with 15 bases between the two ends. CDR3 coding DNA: TGCGCCAGCAGCCAAGTTGTCGTTCAGCAGGATGAGCAGTTCTTC. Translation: CASSQVVVQQDEQFF.

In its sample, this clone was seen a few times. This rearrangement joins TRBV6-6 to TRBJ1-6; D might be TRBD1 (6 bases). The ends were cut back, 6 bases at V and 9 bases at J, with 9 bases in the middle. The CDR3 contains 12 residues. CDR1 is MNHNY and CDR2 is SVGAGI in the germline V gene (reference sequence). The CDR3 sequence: CASREGGSPLHF. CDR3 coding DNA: TGTGCCAGCAGAGAGGGGGGTTCACCCCTCCACTTT.

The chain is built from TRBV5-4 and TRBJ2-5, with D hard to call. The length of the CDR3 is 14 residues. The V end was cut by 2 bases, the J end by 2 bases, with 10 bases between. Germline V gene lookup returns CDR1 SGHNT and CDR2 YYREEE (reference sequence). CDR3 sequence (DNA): TGTGCCAGCAGCTTTGGGCACGGACAAGAGACCCAGTACTTC. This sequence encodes CASSFGHGQETQYF.

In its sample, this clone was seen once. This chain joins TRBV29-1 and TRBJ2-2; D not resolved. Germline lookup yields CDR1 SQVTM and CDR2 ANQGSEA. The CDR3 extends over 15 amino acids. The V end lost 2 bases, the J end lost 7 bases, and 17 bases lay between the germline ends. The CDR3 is CSVERPNGLVGELFF. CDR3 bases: TGCAGCGTTGAAAGGCCGAACGGTCTCGTCGGGGAGCTGTTTTTT.

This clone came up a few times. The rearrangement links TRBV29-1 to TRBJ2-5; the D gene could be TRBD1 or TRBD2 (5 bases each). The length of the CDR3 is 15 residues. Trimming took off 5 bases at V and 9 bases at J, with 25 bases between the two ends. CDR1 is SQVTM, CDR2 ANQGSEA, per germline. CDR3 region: CSVKSWGTSQGAQYF. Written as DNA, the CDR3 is TGCAGCGTTAAGTCGTGGGGGACGTCCCAGGGTGCCCAGTACTTC.

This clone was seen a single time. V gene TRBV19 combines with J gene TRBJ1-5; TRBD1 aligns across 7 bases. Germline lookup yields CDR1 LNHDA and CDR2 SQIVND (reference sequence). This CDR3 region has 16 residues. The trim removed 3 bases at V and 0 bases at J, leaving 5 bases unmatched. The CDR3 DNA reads TGTGCCAGTAGTATCCTTGGGACAGTTAGCAATCAGCCCCAGCATTTT. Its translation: CASSILGTVSNQPQHF.

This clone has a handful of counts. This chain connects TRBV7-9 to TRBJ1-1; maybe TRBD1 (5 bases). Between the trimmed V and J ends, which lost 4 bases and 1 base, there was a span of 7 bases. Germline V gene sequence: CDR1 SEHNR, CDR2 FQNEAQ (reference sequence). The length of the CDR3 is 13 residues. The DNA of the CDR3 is TGTGCCAGCAGCTCGGGACCGAACACTGAAGCTTTCTTT. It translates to CASSSGPNTEAFF.

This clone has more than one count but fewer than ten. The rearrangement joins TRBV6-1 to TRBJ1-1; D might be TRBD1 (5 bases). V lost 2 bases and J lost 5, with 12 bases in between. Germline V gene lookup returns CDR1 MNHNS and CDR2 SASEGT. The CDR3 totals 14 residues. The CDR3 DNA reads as TGTGCCAGCAGTGAATATGGGGGATCGACTGAAGCTTTCTTT. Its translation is CASSEYGGSTEAFF.

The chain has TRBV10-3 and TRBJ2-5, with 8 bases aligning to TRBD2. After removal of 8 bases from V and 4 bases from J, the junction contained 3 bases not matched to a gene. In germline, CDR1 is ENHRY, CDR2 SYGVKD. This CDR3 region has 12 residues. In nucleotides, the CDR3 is TGTGCCATCGGGACTAGTCGAGAGACCCAGTACTTC. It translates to CAIGTSRETQYF.

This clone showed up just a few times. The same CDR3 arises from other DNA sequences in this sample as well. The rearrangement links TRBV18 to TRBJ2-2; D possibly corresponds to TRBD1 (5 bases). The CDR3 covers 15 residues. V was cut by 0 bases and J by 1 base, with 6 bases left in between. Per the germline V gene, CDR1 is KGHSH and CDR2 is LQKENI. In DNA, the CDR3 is TGTGCCAGCTCACCACCAAGGGGGAACACCGGGGAGCTGTTTTTT. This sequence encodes CASSPPRGNTGELFF.

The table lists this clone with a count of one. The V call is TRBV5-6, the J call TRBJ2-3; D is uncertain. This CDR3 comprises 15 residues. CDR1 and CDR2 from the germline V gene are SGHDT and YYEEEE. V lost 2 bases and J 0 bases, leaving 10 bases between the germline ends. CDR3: CASSFPATSTDTQYF. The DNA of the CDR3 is TGTGCCAGCAGCTTTCCGGCGACTAGCACAGATACGCAGTATTTT.

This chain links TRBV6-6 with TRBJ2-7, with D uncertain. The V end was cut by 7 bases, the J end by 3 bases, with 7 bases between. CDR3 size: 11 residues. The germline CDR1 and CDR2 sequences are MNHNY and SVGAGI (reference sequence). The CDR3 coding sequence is TGTGCCAGCACTCAGAGCTACGAGCAGTACTTC. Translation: CASTQSYEQYF.

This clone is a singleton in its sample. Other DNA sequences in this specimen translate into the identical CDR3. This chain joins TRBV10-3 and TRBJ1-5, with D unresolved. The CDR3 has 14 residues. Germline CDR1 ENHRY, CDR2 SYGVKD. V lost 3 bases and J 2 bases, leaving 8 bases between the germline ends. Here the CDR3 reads CAISDLGGNQPQHF. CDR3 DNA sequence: TGTGCCATCAGTGATCTGGGAGGCAATCAGCCCCAGCATTTT.

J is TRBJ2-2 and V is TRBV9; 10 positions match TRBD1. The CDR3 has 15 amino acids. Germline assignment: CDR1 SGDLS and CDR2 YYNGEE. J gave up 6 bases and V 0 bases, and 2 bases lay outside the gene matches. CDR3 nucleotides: TGTGCCAGCAGCGTAGGGACAGGGGGATCCGGGGAGCTGTTTTTT. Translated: CASSVGTGGSGELFF.

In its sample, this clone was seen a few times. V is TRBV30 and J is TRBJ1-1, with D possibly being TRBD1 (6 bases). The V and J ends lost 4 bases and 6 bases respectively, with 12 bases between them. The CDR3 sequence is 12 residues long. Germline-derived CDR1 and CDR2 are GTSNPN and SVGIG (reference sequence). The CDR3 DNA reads TGTGCCTGGAACAGGGACAATTCTGAAGCTTTCTTT. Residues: CAWNRDNSEAFF.

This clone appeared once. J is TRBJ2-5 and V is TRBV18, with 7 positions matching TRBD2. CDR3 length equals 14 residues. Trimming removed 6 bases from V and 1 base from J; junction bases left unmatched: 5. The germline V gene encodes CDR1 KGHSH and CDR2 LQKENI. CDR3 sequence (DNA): TGTGCCAGCTCGATTCGGACTAGCCAAGAGACCCAGTACTTC. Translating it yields CASSIRTSQETQYF.

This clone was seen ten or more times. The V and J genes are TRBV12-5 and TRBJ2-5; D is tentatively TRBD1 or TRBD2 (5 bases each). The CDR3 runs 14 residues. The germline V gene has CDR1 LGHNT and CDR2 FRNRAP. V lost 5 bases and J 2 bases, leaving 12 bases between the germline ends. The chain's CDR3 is CASGQGVTQETQYF. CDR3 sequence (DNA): TGTGCTAGTGGTCAGGGAGTCACTCAAGAGACCCAGTACTTC.